The clone carrying this T cell receptor beta chain was counted a few times. Antigen specificity is unknown. These data are taken from a study of cytomegalovirus exposure and HLA in healthy donors. General study findings and limits: Highest at DRB1 and lowest at HLA-C, TCR association rates differed among HLA loci in a later analysis. Some highly shared sequence variants likely arose as a pipeline artifact.

The J segment lost 5 bases and the V segment lost 4 bases, leaving 7 bases of the junction unmatched. Germline CDR1 SGHRS, CDR2 YFSETQ. The CDR3 sequence is 14 residues long. PCR involved 60 Vbeta and 13 Jbeta primers. Original handling: Later, 65 million to 85 million unique TCR beta chains were counted in an analysis, and some 11 million of them were shared. Clones were read by immunoSEQ multiplex PCR, and TCRdb kept only the in-frame ones, dropping some. The V and J calls and the clone size are those of that table, but D and trimming were determined from the DNA. This sample yields under 200,000 clones, of which around four fifths are seen a single time; around 1.3% belongs to the top ten.

The TCR sequence derives from a woman in her fifties or sixties in good health and CMV-seronegative. The sample was PBMCs. The chain employs TRBV5-1 and TRBJ2-7; 9 bases agree with TRBD1. The CDR3 coding sequence is TGCGCCAGCAGCCGTACCGGGACAGGGAACGAGCAGTACTTC. Its protein is CASSRTGTGNEQYF.